The 16 T cell receptor beta chains given below trace back to one sample, sequenced in a study of blood T cell repertoires in COVID-19. Sequencing was performed with immunoSEQ multiplex PCR; in TCRdb, only in-frame clones are kept and a portion is missing. The repertoire holds approximately 100,000 clones, roughly 85% seen once, with less than 2% in the top ten. The sequenced sample was peripheral blood. These receptor sequences come from an older woman with active or convalescent COVID-19.

The gene calls are TRBV18 and TRBJ2-1; the D gene is possibly TRBD2 (6 bases). Germline loops: CDR1 KGHSH, CDR2 LQKENI. Deletions cut 3 bases from V and 0 bases from J, with 12 bases between. CDR3 length: 16 residues. The CDR3 DNA follows: TGTGCCAGCTCACCCCAACCCGGGAGCTCCTACAATGAGCAGTTCTTC. Translated: CASSPQPGSSYNEQFF.

V and J are TRBV2 and TRBJ2-4; D gene unclear. Germline V CDR1 and CDR2: SNHLY, FYNNEI. The CDR3 covers 15 residues. V lost 4 bases and J 1 base, leaving 11 bases between the germline ends. CDR3 amino acids: CASSAARIAKNIQYF. The CDR3 DNA reads as TGTGCCAGCAGTGCTGCCAGGATTGCCAAAAACATTCAGTACTTC. Full variable domain (outside the CDR3, taken from reference TRBV2 and TRBJ2-4): EPEVTQTPSHQVTQMGQEVILRCVPISNHLYFYWYRQILGQKVEFLVSFYNNEISEKSEIFDDQFSVERPDGSNFTLKIRSTKLEDSAMYFCASSAARIAKNIQYFGAGTRLSVL.

CDR3 in amino acids: CASEKGGTYEQYF. The CDR3 DNA reads as TGTGCCAGCGAAAAGGGGGGGACCTACGAGCAGTACTTC. The V and J genes are TRBV28 and TRBJ2-7; perhaps TRBD2 as D (7 bases). The CDR3 has 13 amino acids. Trimming removed 8 bases at V and 2 bases at J, with 13 bases between. Germline V lookup: CDR1 MDHEN, CDR2 SYDVKM.

The rearrangement joins TRBV7-2 to TRBJ1-6; D gene ambiguous. Germline V gene data show CDR1 as SGHTA and CDR2 as FQGNSA. V lost 5 bases to trimming and J lost 0 bases, with 17 bases between them. The CDR3 covers 18 residues. CDR3 DNA sequence: TGTGCCAGCAGCCCCCGGGCCCTGAGGGACTCCTATAATTCACCCCTCCACTTT. This encodes CASSPRALRDSYNSPLHF.

This clone appeared once. The V call is TRBV5-6, the J call TRBJ2-7; 7 bases match TRBD2. This CDR3 is built from 14 residues. V gave up 3 bases and J gave up 2 bases; unmatched junction bases: 5. Germline V lookup: CDR1 SGHDT, CDR2 YYEEEE. The CDR3 loop reads CASSSGDYAYEQYF. For the CDR3, the DNA is TGTGCCAGCAGCTCTGGGGACTATGCCTACGAGCAGTACTTC.

V and J are TRBV5-1 and TRBJ1-5; the match to TRBD1 covers 7 bases. V trimming: 0 bases; J trimming: 1 base; junction bases outside the gene matches: 1. Germline CDR1 SGHRS, CDR2 YFSETQ. This CDR3 has 15 amino acids. Written as DNA, the CDR3 is TGCGCCAGCAGCTTGGGGGACAGAAGCAATCAGCCCCAGCATTTT. It translates to CASSLGDRSNQPQHF.

V and J are TRBV6-6 and TRBJ1-1; 9 bases are shared with TRBD1. The CDR3 has 18 amino acids. Losses at the gene ends were 5 bases for V and 0 bases for J; bases not matched to a gene: 13. Germline lookup yields CDR1 MNHNY and CDR2 SVGAGI (reference sequence). The CDR3 nucleotides are TGTGCCAGCAGTCAGGGTCCGGGACAGGGATTCATGAACACTGAAGCTTTCTTT. Translated: CASSQGPGQGFMNTEAFF.

The V and J genes are TRBV5-6 and TRBJ2-1, with TRBD2 identical over 7 bases. V lost 2 bases and J lost 6; bases outside the gene matches: 8. Germline values: CDR1 SGHDT, CDR2 YYEEEE. The CDR3 covers 15 residues. The CDR3 region has the DNA TGTGCCAGCAGCTTCCGGGGGAGCGGGGCCAATGAGCAGTTCTTC. This translates into CASSFRGSGANEQFF.

J is TRBJ1-4 and V is TRBV5-1; D is possibly TRBD1 (5 bases). V was clipped by 0 bases and J by 7 bases, with 13 bases between them. Per the germline V gene, CDR1 is SGHRS and CDR2 is YFSETQ. CDR3 size: 15 residues. CDR3 loop: CASSLAGSGGEKLFF. Written as DNA, the CDR3 is TGCGCCAGCAGCTTGGCCGGCAGCGGGGGTGAAAAACTGTTTTTT.

The V and J genes are TRBV5-4 and TRBJ2-5, with TRBD2 identical over 12 bases. Germline CDR1 SGHNT, CDR2 YYREEE (reference sequence). This CDR3 comprises 16 residues. J lost 4 bases, V lost 4 bases, and 8 bases had no gene match. As DNA, the CDR3 is TGTGCCAGCAGCACGACTAGCGGGAGCGGTCCAGAGACCCAGTACTTC. It codes for CASSTTSGSGPETQYF.

At least ten counts were recorded for this clone. V usage is TRBV19 and J usage is TRBJ1-2; D is unresolved. Germline V gives CDR1 LNHDA, CDR2 SQIVND (reference sequence). The CDR3 is 16 amino acids. V was trimmed by 5 bases and J by 5 bases, leaving 21 bases between them. CDR3 amino acids: CASSARARVTGYGYTF. The CDR3 nucleotides read TGTGCCAGTAGTGCGAGGGCCCGGGTCACCGGGTATGGCTACACCTTC. The whole variable domain, filled in from reference TRBV19 and TRBJ1-2, reads DGGITQSPKYLFRKEGQNVTLSCEQNLNHDAMYWYRQDPGQGLRLIYYSQIVNDFQKGDIAEGYSVSREKKESFPLTVTSAQKNPTAFYLCASSARARVTGYGYTFGSGTRLTVV.

The chain recombines TRBV7-9 with TRBJ1-2; the D is unclear. This CDR3 comprises 12 residues. CDR1 SEHNR and CDR2 FQNEAQ come from the germline V gene (reference sequence). The ends were cut back, 5 bases at V and 6 bases at J, with 10 bases in the middle. CDR3 bases: TGTGCCAGCAGCCTTGAACACGATGGCTACACCTTC. It translates to CASSLEHDGYTF.

V gene TRBV2 combines with J gene TRBJ2-2; maybe TRBD2 (6 bases). V was clipped by 11 bases and J by 6 bases, with 13 bases between them. Germline V gives CDR1 SNHLY, CDR2 FYNNEI. This CDR3 is 12 amino acids long. The DNA for the CDR3 is TGTGCCTGTACAGGAGGGGCCGGGGAGCTGTTTTTT. Residues: CACTGGAGELFF.

The chain couples TRBV28 to TRBJ1-5; the D is unclear. The CDR3 has 13 amino acids. V lost 7 bases, J lost 4 bases, and 11 bases lay in between. Looked up from germline, CDR1 is MDHEN and CDR2 is SYDVKM. In nucleotides, the CDR3 is TGTGCCAGCACCATGGGAGCGAATCAGCCCCAGCATTTT. This codes for CASTMGANQPQHF.

This chain joins TRBV11-2 and TRBJ1-5, with TRBD1 as a possible D gene (5 bases). This CDR3 is built from 14 residues. Trimming took 5 bases from V and 0 from J, leaving 8 bases between them. Germline V gives CDR1 SGHAT, CDR2 FQNNGV. The CDR3: CASSTGGSNQPQHF. The CDR3 DNA follows: TGTGCCAGCAGCACCGGGGGTAGCAATCAGCCCCAGCATTTT.

This clone was recorded only once. The V call is TRBV11-2, the J call TRBJ2-7, with a possible D match to TRBD1 (6 bases). The CDR3 is 14 amino acids. V lost 1 base to trimming and J lost 2 bases, with 9 bases between them. CDR1 and CDR2 (germline): SGHAT, FQNNGV. CDR3 coding DNA: TGTGCCAGCAGCTTAGGGCAGGGGCCCTACGAGCAGTACTTC. Translating it yields CASSLGQGPYEQYF.